This T cell receptor beta chain was retrieved from a study of control samples from healthy donors and cancer patients. Profiled with immunoSEQ multiplex PCR; TCRdb holds only in-frame clones, not every one. The table shows about 150,000 clones, with 93% occurring only once. This CDR3 is built from 14 residues. In germline, CDR1 is LGHDT, CDR2 YNNKEL (reference sequence). Trimming pared 4 bases from V and 3 bases from J, leaving 12 bases between. The clonotype comes from a man between 50 and 59 years old in good health. This sequence joins TRBV3-1 (or the pseudogene TRBV3-2) and TRBJ1-1, with D tentatively TRBD1 (5 bases). Sequencing was done on a sample of blood. The CDR3 region is CASSPTVFHTEAFF. CDR3 nucleotides: TGTGCCAGCAGCCCGACAGTATTCCACACTGAAGCTTTCTTT.